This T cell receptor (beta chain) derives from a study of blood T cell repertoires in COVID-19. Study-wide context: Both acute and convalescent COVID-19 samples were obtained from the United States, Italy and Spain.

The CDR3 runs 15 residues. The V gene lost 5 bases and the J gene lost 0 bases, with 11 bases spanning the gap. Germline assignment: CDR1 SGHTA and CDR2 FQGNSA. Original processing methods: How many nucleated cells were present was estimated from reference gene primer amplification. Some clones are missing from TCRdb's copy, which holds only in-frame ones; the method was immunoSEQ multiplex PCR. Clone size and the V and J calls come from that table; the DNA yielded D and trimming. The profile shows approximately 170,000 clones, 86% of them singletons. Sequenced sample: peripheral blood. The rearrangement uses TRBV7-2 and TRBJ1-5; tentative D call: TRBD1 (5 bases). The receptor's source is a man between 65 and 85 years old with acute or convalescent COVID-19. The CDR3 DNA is TGTGCCAGCAGCGGGGGGAGGGTTAGCAATCAGCCCCAGCATTTT. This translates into CASSGGRVSNQPQHF.